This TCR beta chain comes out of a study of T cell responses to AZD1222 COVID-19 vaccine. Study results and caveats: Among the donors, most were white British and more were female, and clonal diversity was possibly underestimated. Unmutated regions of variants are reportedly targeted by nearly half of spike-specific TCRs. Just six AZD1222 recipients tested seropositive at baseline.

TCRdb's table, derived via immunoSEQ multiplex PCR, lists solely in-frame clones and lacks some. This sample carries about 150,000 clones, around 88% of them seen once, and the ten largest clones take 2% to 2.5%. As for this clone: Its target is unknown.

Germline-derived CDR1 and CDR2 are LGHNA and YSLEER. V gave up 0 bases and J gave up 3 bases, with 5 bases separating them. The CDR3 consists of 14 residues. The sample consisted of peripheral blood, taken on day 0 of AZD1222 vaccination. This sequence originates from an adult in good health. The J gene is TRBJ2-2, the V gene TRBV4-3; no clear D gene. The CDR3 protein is CASSQDYDTGELFF. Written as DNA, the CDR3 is TGCGCCAGCAGCCAAGATTATGACACCGGGGAGCTGTTTTTT.